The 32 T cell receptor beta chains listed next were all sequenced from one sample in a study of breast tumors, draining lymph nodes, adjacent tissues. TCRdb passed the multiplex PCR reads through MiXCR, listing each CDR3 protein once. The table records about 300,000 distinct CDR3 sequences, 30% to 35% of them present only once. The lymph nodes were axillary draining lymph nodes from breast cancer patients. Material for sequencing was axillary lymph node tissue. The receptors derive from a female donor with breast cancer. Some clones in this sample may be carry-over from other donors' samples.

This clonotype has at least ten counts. CDR3 coding DNA: TGTGCCAGCACCCCCGGCCTTGGGGACTATGGCTACACCTTC. Translated: CASTPGLGDYGYTF. The chain carries TRBV7-9 and TRBJ1-2; D is uncertain. The CDR3 consists of 14 residues. Trimming took 7 bases from V and 3 from J, leaving 15 bases between them. CDR1 is SEHNR, CDR2 FQNEAQ, per germline (reference sequence).

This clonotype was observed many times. The CDR3 DNA reads TGTGCCACCAGTGGAACAGGGGGCGGTTACAATGAGCAGTTCTTC. It specifies CATSGTGGGYNEQFF. The genes are TRBV24-1 and TRBJ2-1, with 9 bases matching TRBD1. CDR3 length equals 15 residues. Looked up from germline, CDR1 is KGHDR and CDR2 is SFDVKD. The J segment lost 4 bases and the V segment lost 5 bases, leaving 5 bases of the junction unmatched.

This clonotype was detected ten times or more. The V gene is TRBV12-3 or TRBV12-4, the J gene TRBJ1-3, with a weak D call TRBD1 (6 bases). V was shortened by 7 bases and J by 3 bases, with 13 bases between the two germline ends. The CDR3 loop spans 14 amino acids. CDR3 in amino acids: CASTIYRDGNTIYF. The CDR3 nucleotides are TGTGCCAGCACCATATACAGGGATGGAAACACCATATATTTT.

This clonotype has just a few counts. CDR3 amino acids: CASSEQGEFF. Here the CDR3 DNA reads TGTGCCAGCAGTGAACAGGGGGAGTTCTTC. This chain uses TRBV6-1 with TRBJ2-1; 7 nucleotides match TRBD1. Germline lookup yields CDR1 MNHNS and CDR2 SASEGT. Unmatched junction bases numbered 0, after V lost 2 bases and J lost 14 bases. The CDR3 length is 10 residues.

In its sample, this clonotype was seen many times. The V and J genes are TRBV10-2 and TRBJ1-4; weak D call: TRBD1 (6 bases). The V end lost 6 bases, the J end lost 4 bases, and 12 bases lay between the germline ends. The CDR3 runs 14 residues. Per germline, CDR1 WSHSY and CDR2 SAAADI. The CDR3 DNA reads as TGCGCCAGCAGCCAGACAGGACTTAATGAAAAACTGTTTTTT. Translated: CASSQTGLNEKLFF.

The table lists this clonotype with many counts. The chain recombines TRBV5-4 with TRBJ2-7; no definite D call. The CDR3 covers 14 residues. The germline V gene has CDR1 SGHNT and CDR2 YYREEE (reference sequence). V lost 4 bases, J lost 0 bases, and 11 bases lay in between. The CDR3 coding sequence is TGTGCCAGCAGCCCCGAAGGTGCCTCCTACGAGCAGTACTTC. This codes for CASSPEGASYEQYF.

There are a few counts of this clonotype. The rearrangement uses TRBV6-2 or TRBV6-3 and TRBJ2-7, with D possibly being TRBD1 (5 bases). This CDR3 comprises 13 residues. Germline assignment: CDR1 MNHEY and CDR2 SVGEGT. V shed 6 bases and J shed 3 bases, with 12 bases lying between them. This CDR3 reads CASRPQGSYEQYF. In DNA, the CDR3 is TGTGCCAGCAGGCCCCAGGGTAGCTACGAGCAGTACTTC.

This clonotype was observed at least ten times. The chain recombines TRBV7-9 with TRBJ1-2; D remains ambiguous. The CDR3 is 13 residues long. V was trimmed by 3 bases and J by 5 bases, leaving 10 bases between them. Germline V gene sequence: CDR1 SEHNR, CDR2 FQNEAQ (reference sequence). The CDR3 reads CASSLLAIYGYTF. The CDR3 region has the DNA TGTGCCAGCAGCTTGTTAGCAATATATGGCTACACCTTC. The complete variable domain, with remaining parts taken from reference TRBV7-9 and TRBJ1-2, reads DTGVSQNPRHKITKRGQNVTFRCDPISEHNRLYWYRQTLGQGPEFLTYFQNEAQLEKSRLLSDRFSAERPKGSFSTLEIQRTEQGDSAMYLCASSLLAIYGYTFGSGTRLTVV.

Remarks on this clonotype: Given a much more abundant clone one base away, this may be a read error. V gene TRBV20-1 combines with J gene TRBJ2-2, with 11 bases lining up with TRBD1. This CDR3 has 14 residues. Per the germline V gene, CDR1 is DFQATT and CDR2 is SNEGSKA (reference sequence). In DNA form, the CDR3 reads TGCAGTGCTGGGGACAGGGGGACCACCAGGGAGCTGTTTTTT. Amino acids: CSAGDRGTTRELFF.

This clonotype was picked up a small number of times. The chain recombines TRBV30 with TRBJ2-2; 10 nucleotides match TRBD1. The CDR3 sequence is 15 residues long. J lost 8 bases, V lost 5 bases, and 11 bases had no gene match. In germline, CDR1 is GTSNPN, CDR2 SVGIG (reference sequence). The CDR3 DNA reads TGTGCCTGGCGAGTGTGGGACAGGGGTTCGGGGGAGCTGTTTTTT. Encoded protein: CAWRVWDRGSGELFF.

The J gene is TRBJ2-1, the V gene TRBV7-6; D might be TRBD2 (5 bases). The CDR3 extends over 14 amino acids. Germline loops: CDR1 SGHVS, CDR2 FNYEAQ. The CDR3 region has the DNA TGTGCTAGAGAGCGGTCTAGCTCCTACAATGAGCAGTTCTTC. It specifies CARERSSSYNEQFF.

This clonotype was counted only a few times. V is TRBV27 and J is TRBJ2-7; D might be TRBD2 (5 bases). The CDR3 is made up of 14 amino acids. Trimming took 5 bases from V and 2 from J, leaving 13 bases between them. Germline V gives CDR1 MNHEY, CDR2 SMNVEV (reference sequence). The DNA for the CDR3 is TGTGCCAGCAGTCTAGATCGGGGTACCTACGAGCAGTACTTC. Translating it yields CASSLDRGTYEQYF.

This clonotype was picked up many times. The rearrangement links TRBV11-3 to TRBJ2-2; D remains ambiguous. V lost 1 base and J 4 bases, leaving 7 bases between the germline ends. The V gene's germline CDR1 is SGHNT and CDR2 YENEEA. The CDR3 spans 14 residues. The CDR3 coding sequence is TGTGCCAGCAGCTTAGGGCCAACCACCGGGGAGCTGTTTTTT. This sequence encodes CASSLGPTTGELFF.

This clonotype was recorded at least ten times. The DNA of the CDR3 is TGTGCCACCAGCAGACAGGGGGCTAACTATGGCTACACCTTC. As protein: CATSRQGANYGYTF. The chain recombines TRBV15 with TRBJ1-2, with 7 positions matching TRBD1. CDR3 length: 14 amino acids. CDR1 LNHNV and CDR2 YYDKDF come from the germline V gene (reference sequence). Trimming took 2 bases from V and 0 from J; bases not matched to a gene: 0. The full variable domain, with the rest looked up from reference TRBV15 and TRBJ1-2, is DAMVIQNPRYQVTQFGKPVTLSCSQTLNHNVMYWYQQKSSQAPKLLFHYYDKDFNNEADTPDNFQSRRPNTSFCFLDIRSPGLGDTAMYLCATSRQGANYGYTFGSGTRLTVV.

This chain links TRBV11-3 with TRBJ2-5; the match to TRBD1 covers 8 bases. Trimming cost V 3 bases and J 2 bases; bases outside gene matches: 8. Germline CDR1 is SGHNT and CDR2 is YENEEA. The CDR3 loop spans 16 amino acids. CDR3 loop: CASSFRSGQGQETQYF. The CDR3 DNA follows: TGTGCCAGCAGCTTCCGATCAGGACAGGGACAAGAGACCCAGTACTTC.

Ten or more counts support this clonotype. The CDR3 region has the DNA TGTGCCAGCAAACGGGTTGAGTGGCTGGGTGAGACCCAGTACTTC. It is translated as CASKRVEWLGETQYF. The rearrangement uses TRBV12-3 or TRBV12-4 and TRBJ2-5; unclear D gene. Between the trimmed V and J ends, which lost 7 bases and 5 bases, there was a span of 20 bases. This CDR3 has 15 amino acids.

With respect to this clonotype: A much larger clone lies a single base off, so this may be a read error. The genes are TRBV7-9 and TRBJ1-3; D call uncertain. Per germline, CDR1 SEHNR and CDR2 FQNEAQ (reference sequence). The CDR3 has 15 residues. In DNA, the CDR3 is TGTGCCAGCAGCTCGCCGTTTTACTCTGGAAGCACCATATATTTT. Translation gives CASSSPFYSGSTIYF.

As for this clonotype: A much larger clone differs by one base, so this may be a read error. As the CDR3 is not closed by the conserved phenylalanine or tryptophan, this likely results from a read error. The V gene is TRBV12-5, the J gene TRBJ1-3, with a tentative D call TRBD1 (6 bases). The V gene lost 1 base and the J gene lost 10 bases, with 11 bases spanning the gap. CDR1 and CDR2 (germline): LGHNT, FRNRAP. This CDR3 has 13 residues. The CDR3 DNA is TGTGCTAGTGGTTTGGATACAGGGATAACCATATATGTT. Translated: CASGLDTGITIYV.

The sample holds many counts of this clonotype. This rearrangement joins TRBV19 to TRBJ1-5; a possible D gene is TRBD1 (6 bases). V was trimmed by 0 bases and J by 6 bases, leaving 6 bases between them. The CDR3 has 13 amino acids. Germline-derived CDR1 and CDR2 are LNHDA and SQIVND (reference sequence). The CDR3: CASSIEGAQPQHF. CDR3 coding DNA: TGTGCCAGTAGTATAGAGGGGGCTCAGCCCCAGCATTTT.

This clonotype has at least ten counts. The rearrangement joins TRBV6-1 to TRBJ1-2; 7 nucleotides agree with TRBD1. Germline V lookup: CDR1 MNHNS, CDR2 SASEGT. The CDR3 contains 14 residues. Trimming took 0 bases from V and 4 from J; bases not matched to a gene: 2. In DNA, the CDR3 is TGTGCCAGCAGTGAAGCTTGGACAGGCTATGGCTACACCTTC. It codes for CASSEAWTGYGYTF.

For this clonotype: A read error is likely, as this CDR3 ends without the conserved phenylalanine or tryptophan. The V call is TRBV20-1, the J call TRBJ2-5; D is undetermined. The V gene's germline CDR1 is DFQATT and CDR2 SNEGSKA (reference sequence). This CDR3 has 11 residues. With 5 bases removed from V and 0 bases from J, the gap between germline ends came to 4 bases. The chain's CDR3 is CSAQDQETQYL. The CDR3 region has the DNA TGCAGTGCTCAGGACCAAGAGACCCAGTACCTC.

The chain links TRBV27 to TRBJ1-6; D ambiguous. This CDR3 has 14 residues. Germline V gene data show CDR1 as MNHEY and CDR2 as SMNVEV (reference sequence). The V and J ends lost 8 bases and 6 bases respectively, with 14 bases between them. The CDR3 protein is CASGGNGSNSPLHF. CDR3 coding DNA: TGTGCCAGCGGCGGAAACGGGAGTAATTCACCCCTCCACTTT.

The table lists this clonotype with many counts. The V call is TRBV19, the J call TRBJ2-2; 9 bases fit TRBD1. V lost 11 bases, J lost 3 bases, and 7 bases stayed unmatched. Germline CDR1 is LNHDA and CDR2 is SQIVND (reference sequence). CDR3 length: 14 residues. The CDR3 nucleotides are TGTGCCGGATCCGACAGGGGGGACACCGGGGAGCTGTTTTTT. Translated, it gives CAGSDRGDTGELFF.

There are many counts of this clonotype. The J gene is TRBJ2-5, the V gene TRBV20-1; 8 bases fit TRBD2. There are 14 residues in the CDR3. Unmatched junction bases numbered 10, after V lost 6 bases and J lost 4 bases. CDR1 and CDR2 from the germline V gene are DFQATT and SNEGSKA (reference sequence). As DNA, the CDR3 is TGCAGTGCGCCTACCGGGACTAGTGCAGAGACCCAGTACTTC. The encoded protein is CSAPTGTSAETQYF.

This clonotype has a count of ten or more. DNA for the CDR3: TGCGCCAGCAGTGATTCTGGTGGTTTTGTACAGAATCAGCCCCAGCATTTT. Encoded protein: CASSDSGGFVQNQPQHF. The chain joins TRBV10-2 to TRBJ1-5; D unresolved. Per the germline V gene, CDR1 is WSHSY and CDR2 is SAAADI. Trimming stripped 3 bases from V and 4 bases from J, with 19 bases between. CDR3 length: 17 amino acids.

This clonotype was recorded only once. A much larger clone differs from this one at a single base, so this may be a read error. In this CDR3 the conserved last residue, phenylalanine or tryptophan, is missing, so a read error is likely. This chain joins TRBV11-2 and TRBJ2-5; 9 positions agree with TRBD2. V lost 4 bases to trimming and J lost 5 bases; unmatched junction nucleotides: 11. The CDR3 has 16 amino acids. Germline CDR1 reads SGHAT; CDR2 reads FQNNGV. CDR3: CASSSALTSGRETQYS. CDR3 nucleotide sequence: TGTGCCAGCAGCTCCGCCCTCACTAGCGGGCGGGAGACCCAGTACTCC.

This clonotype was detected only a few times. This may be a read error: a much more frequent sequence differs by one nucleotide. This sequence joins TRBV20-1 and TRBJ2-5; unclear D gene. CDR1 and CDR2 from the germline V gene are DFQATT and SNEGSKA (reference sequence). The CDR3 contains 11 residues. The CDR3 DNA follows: TGCAGTGCTAATGAAAGAGAGACCCAGTCCTTC. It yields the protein CSANERETQSF.

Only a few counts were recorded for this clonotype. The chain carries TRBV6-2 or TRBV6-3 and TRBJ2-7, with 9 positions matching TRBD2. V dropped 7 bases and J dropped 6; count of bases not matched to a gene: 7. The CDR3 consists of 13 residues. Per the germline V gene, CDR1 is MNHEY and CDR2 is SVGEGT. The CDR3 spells CASIDSGSGEQYF. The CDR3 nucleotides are TGTGCCAGCATCGATAGCGGGAGCGGCGAGCAGTACTTC.

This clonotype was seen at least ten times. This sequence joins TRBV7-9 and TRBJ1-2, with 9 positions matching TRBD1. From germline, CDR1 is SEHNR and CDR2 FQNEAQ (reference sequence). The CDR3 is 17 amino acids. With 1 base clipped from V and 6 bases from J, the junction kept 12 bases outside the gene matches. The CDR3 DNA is TGTGCCAGCAGCTTAGGGTCCCCGGGACAGGGAGTTCATGGCTACACCTTC. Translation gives CASSLGSPGQGVHGYTF.

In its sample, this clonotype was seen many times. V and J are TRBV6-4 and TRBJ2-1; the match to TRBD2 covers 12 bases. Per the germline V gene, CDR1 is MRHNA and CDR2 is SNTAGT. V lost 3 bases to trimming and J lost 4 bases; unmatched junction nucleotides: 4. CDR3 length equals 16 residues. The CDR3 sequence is CASSEASGRGYNEQFF. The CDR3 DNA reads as TGTGCCAGCAGTGAGGCTAGCGGGAGGGGATACAATGAGCAGTTCTTC.

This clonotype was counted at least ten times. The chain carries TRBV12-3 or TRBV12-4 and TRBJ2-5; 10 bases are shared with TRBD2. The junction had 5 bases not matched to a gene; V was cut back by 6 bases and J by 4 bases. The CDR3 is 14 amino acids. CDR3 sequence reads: CASRGAGGSETQYF. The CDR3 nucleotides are TGTGCCAGCAGAGGAGCGGGAGGGTCAGAGACCCAGTACTTC.

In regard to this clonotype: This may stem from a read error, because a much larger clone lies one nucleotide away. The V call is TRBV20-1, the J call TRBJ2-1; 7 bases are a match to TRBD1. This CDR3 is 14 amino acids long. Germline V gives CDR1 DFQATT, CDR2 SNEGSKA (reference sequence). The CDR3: CSAEGGQSYNEQFF. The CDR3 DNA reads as TGCAGCGCGGAAGGGGGACAGAGTTACAATGAGCAGTTCTTC.